Following are 22 T cell receptor beta chains from one sample sequenced in a study of cytomegalovirus exposure and HLA in healthy donors. In the PCR, 60 Vbeta and 13 Jbeta primers were used. The assay was immunoSEQ multiplex PCR, and TCRdb's table has in-frame clones only and misses some. The sample holds around 160,000 clones, roughly 79% seen once. The sample was PBMCs. The receptors derive from a male donor in good health and CMV-seropositive.

This chain uses TRBV9 with TRBJ1-6; D unclear. CDR1 is SGDLS and CDR2 is YYNGEE in the germline V gene. V gave up 4 bases and J gave up 7 bases, with 12 bases separating them. The CDR3 is made up of 14 amino acids. Written as DNA, the CDR3 is TGTGCCAGCAGCCCCCGCCGGGAGAATTCACCCCTCCACTTT. Translation: CASSPRRENSPLHF.

The chain recombines TRBV29-1 with TRBJ1-2; D is ambiguous. This CDR3 is built from 14 residues. Looked up from germline, CDR1 is SQVTM and CDR2 is ANQGSEA. The V and J ends lost 6 bases and 7 bases respectively, with 21 bases between them. The CDR3 region is CSVDFGSNLRGYTF. The CDR3 nucleotides read TGCAGCGTAGACTTTGGGTCCAATCTGCGTGGCTACACCTTC.

This chain connects TRBV7-9 to TRBJ2-2; 11 bases are shared with TRBD2. This CDR3 has 16 residues. The V segment lost 4 bases and the J segment 4 bases; nucleotides outside the gene matches: 5. Germline CDR1 is SEHNR and CDR2 is FQNEAQ (reference sequence). CDR3 sequence reads: CASSSLAGDGTGELFF. CDR3 sequence (DNA): TGTGCCAGCAGCTCACTAGCGGGGGATGGCACCGGGGAGCTGTTTTTT.

This rearrangement joins TRBV29-1 to TRBJ2-3, with TRBD2 matching 8 bases. Germline V gene lookup returns CDR1 SQVTM and CDR2 ANQGSEA. The CDR3 is made up of 15 amino acids. The ends lost 1 base at V and 5 bases at J; junction bases unmatched: 8. The CDR3: CSVEGLTGGEDTQYF. In DNA form, the CDR3 reads TGCAGCGTTGAAGGCCTTACCGGGGGGGAAGATACGCAGTATTTT.

Only one count was recorded for this clone. The chain links TRBV7-8 to TRBJ2-5; TRBD2 is a possible D gene (5 bases). Trimming took 0 bases from V and 5 from J, leaving 7 bases between them. CDR1 is SGHVS, CDR2 FQNEAQ, per germline. This CDR3 has 13 amino acids. In nucleotides, the CDR3 is TGTGCCAGCAGCTTAGCCGGGGATGAGACCCAGTACTTC. Encoded protein: CASSLAGDETQYF.

The chain is built from TRBV6-5 and TRBJ1-2, with D possibly being TRBD1 (5 bases). The CDR3 has 13 residues. V lost 2 bases and J 3 bases, leaving 7 bases between the germline ends. The germline V gene has CDR1 MNHEY and CDR2 SVGAGI. CDR3 amino acids: CASSYAGHYGYTF. CDR3 in DNA: TGTGCCAGCAGTTACGCAGGGCACTATGGCTACACCTTC.

This clone appeared a few times. This rearrangement joins TRBV5-6 to TRBJ1-1, with D uncertain. The CDR3 has 12 amino acids. V shed 2 bases and J shed 3 bases, with 5 bases lying between them. Germline assignment: CDR1 SGHDT and CDR2 YYEEEE. CDR3 sequence: CASSLSDTEAFF. The CDR3 region has the DNA TGTGCCAGCAGCTTAAGCGACACTGAAGCTTTCTTT.

This clone was observed a single time. The chain links TRBV6-6 to TRBJ1-5, with D hard to call. The CDR3 has 14 amino acids. The germline CDR1 and CDR2 sequences are MNHNY and SVGAGI (reference sequence). V gave up 2 bases and J gave up 7 bases, with 12 bases separating them. The CDR3 loop is CASSYAGGAQPQHF. CDR3 nucleotides: TGTGCCAGCAGTTACGCGGGCGGTGCCCAGCCCCAGCATTTT.

The CDR3 protein is CAWSPARDYGYTF. The CDR3 DNA sequence: TGTGCCTGGAGTCCCGCCAGGGACTATGGCTACACCTTC. The V gene is TRBV30, the J gene TRBJ1-2, with D tentatively TRBD1 (5 bases). V lost 2 bases, J lost 3 bases, and 10 bases lay in between. This CDR3 has 13 amino acids. Germline V gene lookup returns CDR1 GTSNPN and CDR2 SVGIG (reference sequence).

This clone was seen more than once but under ten times. The V gene is TRBV6-1, the J gene TRBJ1-2; D gene ambiguous. Germline V lookup: CDR1 MNHNS, CDR2 SASEGT. This CDR3 is built from 19 residues. V lost 2 bases and J lost 8, with 30 bases in between. CDR3 protein: CASSEPPWRGSRSTAGYTF. CDR3 DNA: TGTGCCAGCAGTGAACCCCCCTGGCGGGGATCTAGATCGACGGCGGGCTACACCTTC.

The J gene is TRBJ2-5, the V gene TRBV4-1; TRBD2 matches 11 bases. Trimming cost V 0 bases and J 1 base; bases outside gene matches: 7. The CDR3 consists of 18 residues. The germline gives CDR1 MGHRA, CDR2 YSYEKL. As DNA, the CDR3 is TGCGCCAGCAGCCAAGAAGTTTCTAGCGGGGGGCCCCAAGAGACCCAGTACTTC. Translated, it gives CASSQEVSSGGPQETQYF.

This clone was counted once. The gene calls are TRBV11-2 and TRBJ2-7; the D gene is possibly TRBD2 (6 bases). There are 13 residues in the CDR3. Trimming shortened V by 0 bases and J by 5 bases, and 8 bases separated the two germline ends. CDR1 is SGHAT, CDR2 FQNNGV, per germline. The CDR3 region has the DNA TGTGCCAGCAGCTTAGATGGCGGGAACGAGCAGTACTTC. This sequence encodes CASSLDGGNEQYF.

The V gene is TRBV25-1, the J gene TRBJ2-3; 11 nucleotides match TRBD2. J gave up 3 bases and V 2 bases, and 7 bases lay outside the gene matches. The CDR3 spans 17 residues. Germline CDR1 reads MGHDK; CDR2 reads SYGVNS. CDR3: CASSEGLSSGGTDTQYF. In DNA form, the CDR3 reads TGTGCCAGCAGTGAAGGCCTTTCTAGCGGGGGGACAGATACGCAGTATTTT.

The V call is TRBV5-1, the J call TRBJ2-2, with TRBD1 matching 7 bases. CDR3 length equals 16 residues. The J segment lost 0 bases and the V segment lost 0 bases, leaving 2 bases of the junction unmatched. Germline V CDR1 and CDR2: SGHRS, YFSETQ. The CDR3 here is CASSLVGTANTGELFF. CDR3 DNA: TGCGCCAGCAGCTTGGTTGGGACAGCGAACACCGGGGAGCTGTTTTTT.

The rearrangement links TRBV5-1 to TRBJ2-3, with 10 bases identical to TRBD2. This CDR3 spans 15 amino acids. V gave up 0 bases and J gave up 4 bases; unmatched junction bases: 2. Germline V gene data show CDR1 as SGHRS and CDR2 as YFSETQ. CDR3 protein: CASSLESGGADTQYF. The CDR3 DNA reads TGCGCCAGCAGCTTGGAGAGCGGGGGGGCAGATACGCAGTATTTT.

This clone has a handful of counts. This chain connects TRBV25-1 to TRBJ1-1; D ambiguous. Germline V gives CDR1 MGHDK, CDR2 SYGVNS. This CDR3 is built from 11 residues. V was cut by 6 bases and J by 8 bases, with 10 bases left in between. The CDR3 is CASREAGEAFF. The CDR3 DNA sequence: TGTGCCAGCAGGGAGGCGGGAGAAGCTTTCTTT.

The CDR3 is CASSVEAGLEAFF. DNA for the CDR3: TGTGCCAGCAGCGTAGAGGCTGGGCTTGAAGCTTTCTTT. The V gene is TRBV9, the J gene TRBJ1-1; the D is unclear. The germline CDR1 and CDR2 sequences are SGDLS and YYNGEE. The CDR3 is 13 residues long. V was shortened by 0 bases and J by 7 bases, with 10 bases between the two germline ends.

J is TRBJ1-2 and V is TRBV7-8; TRBD1 is a possible D gene (5 bases). The V gene's germline CDR1 is SGHVS and CDR2 FQNEAQ. Trimming removed 5 bases at V and 4 bases at J, with 14 bases between. CDR3 length: 14 amino acids. The CDR3 DNA follows: TGTGCCAGCAGCCCGCGGGGGGGATTCTATGGCTACACCTTC. Its protein is CASSPRGGFYGYTF.

The chain joins TRBV5-1 to TRBJ2-5; D might be TRBD1 (6 bases). This CDR3 spans 13 amino acids. Germline V gene sequence: CDR1 SGHRS, CDR2 YFSETQ. The V end was cut by 4 bases, the J end by 5 bases, with 12 bases between. In DNA form, the CDR3 reads TGCGCCAGCAGCGTACAGGGATGGGAGACCCAGTACTTC. Encoded protein: CASSVQGWETQYF.

Only a few counts were recorded for this clone. V is TRBV6-1 and J is TRBJ1-1, with 8 bases matching TRBD1. The germline CDR1 and CDR2 sequences are MNHNS and SASEGT. This CDR3 spans 14 amino acids. V trimming: 0 bases; J trimming: 10 bases; junction bases outside the gene matches: 7. This CDR3 reads CASSEARTGSGAFF. The DNA for the CDR3 is TGTGCCAGCAGTGAAGCAAGGACAGGGTCAGGAGCTTTCTTT.

The rearrangement links TRBV6-1 to TRBJ1-5, with D possibly TRBD1 on 5 matching bases. Germline values: CDR1 MNHNS, CDR2 SASEGT. CDR3 size: 13 residues. Trimming took off 2 bases at V and 7 bases at J, with 9 bases between the two ends. The DNA of the CDR3 is TGTGCCAGCAGTGAACGGGGGATGCAGCCCCAGCATTTT. This translates into CASSERGMQPQHF.

The J gene is TRBJ2-3, the V gene TRBV5-5; weak D call: TRBD2 (5 bases). The CDR3 consists of 16 residues. V lost 2 bases to trimming and J lost 0 bases, with 13 bases between them. Germline CDR1 and CDR2: SGHKS and YYEKEE (reference sequence). The CDR3 sequence: CASSLTGSTSTDTQYF. The DNA of the CDR3 is TGTGCCAGCAGCTTAACGGGGAGCACTAGCACAGATACGCAGTATTTT.